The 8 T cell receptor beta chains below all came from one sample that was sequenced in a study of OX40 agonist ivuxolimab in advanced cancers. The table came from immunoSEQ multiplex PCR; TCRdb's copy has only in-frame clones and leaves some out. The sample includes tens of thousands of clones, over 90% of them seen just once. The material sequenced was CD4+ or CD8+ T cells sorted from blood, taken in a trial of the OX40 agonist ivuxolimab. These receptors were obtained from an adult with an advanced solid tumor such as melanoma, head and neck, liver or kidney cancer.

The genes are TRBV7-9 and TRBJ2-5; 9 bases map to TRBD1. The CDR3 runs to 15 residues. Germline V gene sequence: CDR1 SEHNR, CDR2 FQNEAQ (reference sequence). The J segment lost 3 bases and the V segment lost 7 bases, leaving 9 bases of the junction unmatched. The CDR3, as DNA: TGTGCCAGCACCCCCCTCCGGGACAGGGAAGAGACCCAGTACTTC. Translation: CASTPLRDREETQYF.

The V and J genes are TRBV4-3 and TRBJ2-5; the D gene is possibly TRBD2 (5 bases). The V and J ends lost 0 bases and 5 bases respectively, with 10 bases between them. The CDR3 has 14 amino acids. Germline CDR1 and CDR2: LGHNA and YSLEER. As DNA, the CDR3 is TGCGCCAGCAGCCAAGAGGGCCCGGGGGAGACCCAGTACTTC. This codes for CASSQEGPGETQYF.

The CDR3: CASSPRTEHNQPQHF. As DNA, the CDR3 is TGCGCCAGCAGCCCGAGGACAGAACACAATCAGCCCCAGCATTTT. The chain joins TRBV4-1 to TRBJ1-5, with D perhaps TRBD1 (6 bases). V lost 4 bases to trimming and J lost 3 bases, with 13 bases between them. Looked up from germline, CDR1 is MGHRA and CDR2 is YSYEKL. This CDR3 contains 15 residues.

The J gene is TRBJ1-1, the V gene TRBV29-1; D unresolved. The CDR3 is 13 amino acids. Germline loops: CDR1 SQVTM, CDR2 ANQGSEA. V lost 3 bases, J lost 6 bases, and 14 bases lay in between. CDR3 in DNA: TGCAGCGTTGAGGGTGGGGTATTATCTGAAGCTTTCTTT. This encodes CSVEGGVLSEAFF.

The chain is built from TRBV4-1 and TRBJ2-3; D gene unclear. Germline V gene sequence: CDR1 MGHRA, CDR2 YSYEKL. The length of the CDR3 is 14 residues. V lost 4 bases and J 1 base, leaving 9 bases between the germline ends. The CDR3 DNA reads TGCGCCAGCAGCCTAGTGAGCGGCACAGATACGCAGTATTTT. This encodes CASSLVSGTDTQYF.

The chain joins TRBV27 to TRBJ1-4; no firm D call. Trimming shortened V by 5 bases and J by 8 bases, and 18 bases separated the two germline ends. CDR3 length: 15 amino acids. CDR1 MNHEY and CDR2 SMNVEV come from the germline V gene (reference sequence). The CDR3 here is CASSLSGSQGEKLFF. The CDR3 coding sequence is TGTGCCAGCAGTCTCTCCGGGTCCCAAGGGGAAAAACTGTTTTTT.

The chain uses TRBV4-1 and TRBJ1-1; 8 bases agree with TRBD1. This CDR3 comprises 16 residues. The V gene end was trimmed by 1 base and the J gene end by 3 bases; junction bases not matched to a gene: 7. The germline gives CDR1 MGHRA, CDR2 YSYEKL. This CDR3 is CASSQGQGALDTEAFF. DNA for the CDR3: TGCGCCAGCAGCCAAGGTCAGGGGGCGCTTGACACTGAAGCTTTCTTT.

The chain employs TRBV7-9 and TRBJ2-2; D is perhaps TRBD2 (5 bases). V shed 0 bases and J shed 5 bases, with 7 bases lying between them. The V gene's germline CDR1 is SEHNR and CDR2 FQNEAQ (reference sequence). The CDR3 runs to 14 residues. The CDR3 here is CASSLARVTGELFF. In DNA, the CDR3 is TGTGCCAGCAGCTTAGCGCGGGTGACCGGGGAGCTGTTTTTT.